This entry is about one T cell receptor beta chain. Antigen: not known. This record belongs to a study of cytomegalovirus exposure and HLA in healthy donors. Across the study: As an earlier analysis found, about 190 million T cells yielded 90 million to 140 million unique TCR beta sequences. Approximately 85 million unique TCRs from HLA-typed donors made up an early data release. Findings and limits, study-wide: Presence/absence analyses took donor sequencing depth as roughly uniform. Most TCR sequences were seen very rarely across donors, but some public TCRs occurred in many.

60 Vbeta and 13 Jbeta primers were used in PCR. The repertoire was sequenced with immunoSEQ multiplex PCR; TCRdb's copy has only in-frame clones and lacks some. The sample includes about 96,000 clones, approximately 79% seen only once; the top ten take approximately 2.8%. V trimming: 3 bases; J trimming: 7 bases; junction bases outside the gene matches: 7. The CDR3 runs 14 residues. Germline V gene sequence: CDR1 LNHDA, CDR2 SQIVND (reference sequence). This clonotype was sampled from a man aged 25 to 45 in good health and CMV-seronegative. The J gene is TRBJ2-5, the V gene TRBV19; 8 bases line up with TRBD2. The sample consisted of PBMCs. The CDR3 DNA is TGTGCCAGTAGTATGGGACTAGGAAAGGTGACCCAGTACTTC. Protein: CASSMGLGKVTQYF.